The TCR beta chain described here comes from a study of T cells in Graves' hyperthyroidism and ophthalmopathy. Germline-derived CDR1 and CDR2 are WNHNN and SYGVQD (reference sequence). Trimming removed 4 bases from V and 3 bases from J, with 11 bases in between. This CDR3 has 14 residues. The source material, RNA transcripts, was used to amplify TCR beta CDR3 regions. HTBI primers were employed in a first-round RT-PCR of the TCR CDR3. TCRdb used MiXCR to reprocess the multiplex PCR reads, holding one entry per CDR3 protein. The sample contains under 450,000 distinct CDR3 sequences, about 13% of which appear only once.

The chain employs TRBV10-1 and TRBJ2-3; D uncertain. Sample: blood. This clonotype was sampled from a man aged 25 to 40 with Graves' hyperthyroidism that later progressed to Graves' ophthalmopathy. CDR3 DNA: TGCGCCAGCAGTGCCAAAGGAAGAACAGATACGCAGTATTTT. It yields the protein CASSAKGRTDTQYF.